These 30 T cell receptor beta chains came from one sample sequenced in a study of blood T cell repertoires in COVID-19. Profiling relied on immunoSEQ multiplex PCR, and the TCRdb table lists in-frame clones only, not all of them. The table lists 170,000 or so clones, around 87% of them singletons, with approximately 0.62% in the top ten. Sequencing was performed on peripheral blood. The receptors originated from a man aged 55-75 years with COVID-19, enrolled during active disease.

The chain joins TRBV10-3 to TRBJ2-7; 9 nucleotides align to TRBD1. The CDR3 is made up of 14 amino acids. The germline CDR1 and CDR2 sequences are ENHRY and SYGVKD. The J segment lost 6 bases and the V segment lost 2 bases, leaving 5 bases of the junction unmatched. The CDR3: CAISEGDRASEQYF. CDR3 DNA sequence: TGTGCCATCAGTGAGGGGGACAGGGCATCCGAGCAGTACTTC.

J is TRBJ2-7 and V is TRBV4-3, with D possibly TRBD2 on 5 matching bases. Germline CDR1 is LGHNA and CDR2 is YSLEER. Deletions cut 4 bases from V and 0 bases from J, with 16 bases between. This CDR3 has 16 amino acids. The CDR3 DNA reads as TGCGCCAGCAGCCCAACAGTAGGACTCCTCTCCTACGAGCAGTACTTC. Amino acid sequence: CASSPTVGLLSYEQYF.

This sequence joins TRBV7-3 and TRBJ1-1; the match to TRBD1 covers 9 bases. The CDR3 loop spans 16 amino acids. The germline V gene encodes CDR1 SGHTA and CDR2 FQGTGA. V was pared by 4 bases and J by 5 bases, with 11 bases of the junction left unmatched. CDR3 loop: CASSSGPGTGFTEAFF. The CDR3 bases are TGTGCCAGCAGCTCCGGCCCCGGGACAGGGTTTACTGAAGCTTTCTTT.

The DNA of the CDR3 is TGTGCCAGTAGTATATCACGAGCCAAGGGGGAATCTGGTGAGCAGTTCTTC. Translated: CASSISRAKGESGEQFF. The V gene is TRBV19, the J gene TRBJ2-1; maybe TRBD1 (6 bases). The CDR3 is 17 amino acids. Germline CDR1 reads LNHDA; CDR2 reads SQIVND (reference sequence). V lost 2 bases and J 9 bases, leaving 23 bases between the germline ends.

The gene calls are TRBV6-2 or TRBV6-3 and TRBJ2-5; possibly TRBD1 for D (6 bases). The V end was cut by 0 bases, the J end by 3 bases, with 11 bases between. CDR1 and CDR2 from the germline V gene are MNHEY and SVGEGT. The CDR3 consists of 15 residues. CDR3 loop: CASSYSTGSKETQYF. The CDR3 DNA is TGTGCCAGCAGTTACTCCACAGGGAGTAAAGAGACCCAGTACTTC.

The chain joins TRBV19 to TRBJ2-3, with 7 bases lining up with TRBD1. Germline CDR1 and CDR2: LNHDA and SQIVND (reference sequence). The CDR3 totals 15 residues. Trimming took 4 bases from V and 5 from J; bases not matched to a gene: 9. Written as DNA, the CDR3 is TGTGCCAGTAGTAAGCCCAGGGGGTCCGTAGATACGCAGTATTTT. This codes for CASSKPRGSVDTQYF.

The chain links TRBV4-3 to TRBJ1-2; D possibly corresponds to TRBD1 (6 bases). V shed 0 bases and J shed 4 bases, with 12 bases lying between them. CDR1 and CDR2 from the germline V gene are LGHNA and YSLEER. This CDR3 is built from 15 residues. The CDR3 region is CASSQDFTGTYGYTF. The CDR3 DNA reads TGCGCCAGCAGCCAAGATTTCACAGGGACCTATGGCTACACCTTC.

This sequence joins TRBV19 and TRBJ1-2; 8 bases line up with TRBD1. V was pared by 4 bases and J by 6 bases, with 7 bases of the junction left unmatched. The CDR3 has 14 residues. Germline assignment: CDR1 LNHDA and CDR2 SQIVND (reference sequence). The chain's CDR3 is CASSSQQGVDGYTF. The CDR3 nucleotides read TGTGCCAGTAGTAGCCAACAGGGGGTGGATGGCTACACCTTC.

The rearrangement uses TRBV18 and TRBJ2-5; D perhaps matches TRBD1 (5 bases). This CDR3 has 15 amino acids. V lost 3 bases and J 0 bases, leaving 11 bases between the germline ends. Germline V gene data show CDR1 as KGHSH and CDR2 as LQKENI. The DNA of the CDR3 is TGTGCCAGCTCACCGGGGCAAGCTGACCAAGAGACCCAGTACTTC. This sequence encodes CASSPGQADQETQYF.

Worth noting for this clone: Other DNA sequences from this sample encode an identical CDR3 as well. This sequence joins TRBV19 and TRBJ2-5; 10 bases agree with TRBD1. The V and J ends lost 6 bases and 2 bases, in that order; junction bases with no gene match: 3. Germline V gene lookup returns CDR1 LNHDA and CDR2 SQIVND (reference sequence). The CDR3 is made up of 14 amino acids. CDR3 sequence: CASRRTGGQETQYF. The CDR3 bases are TGTGCCAGTAGACGGACAGGGGGACAAGAGACCCAGTACTTC.

V and J are TRBV7-8 and TRBJ1-1; D possibly corresponds to TRBD1 (5 bases). V was pared by 1 base and J by 6 bases, with 6 bases between. Germline assignment: CDR1 SGHVS and CDR2 FQNEAQ. This CDR3 comprises 12 residues. The CDR3 DNA is TGTGCCAGCAGCTTAGGGGGCGCTGAAGCTTTCTTT. Translated, it gives CASSLGGAEAFF.

The J gene is TRBJ2-7, the V gene TRBV10-3, with 10 bases that match TRBD1. Unmatched junction bases numbered 7, after V lost 7 bases and J lost 1 base. The germline CDR1 and CDR2 sequences are ENHRY and SYGVKD. This CDR3 spans 15 amino acids. CDR3 nucleotide sequence: TGTGCCATCAAGGGACAGGGGACCGCTTCCTACGAGCAGTACTTC. The encoded protein is CAIKGQGTASYEQYF.

The V call is TRBV28, the J call TRBJ1-4, with a weak D call TRBD1 (5 bases). V shed 6 bases and J shed 13 bases, with 15 bases lying between them. Per germline, CDR1 MDHEN and CDR2 SYDVKM. The CDR3 runs to 12 residues. CDR3 sequence (DNA): TGTGCCAGCAGCCCCTTAAGCGGGGGACTGTTTTTT. Amino acids: CASSPLSGGLFF.

This clone was seen a single time. V usage is TRBV5-1 and J usage is TRBJ2-1, with D perhaps matching TRBD2 (6 bases). V gave up 5 bases and J gave up 2 bases, with 17 bases separating them. Per germline, CDR1 SGHRS and CDR2 YFSETQ. This CDR3 has 16 amino acids. CDR3 DNA sequence: TGCGCCAGCAGTTTTAAGGAGGGCCCCCCCTACAATGAGCAGTTCTTC. This gives the protein CASSFKEGPPYNEQFF.

V and J are TRBV5-1 and TRBJ2-2; 8 bases agree with TRBD1. Germline CDR1 reads SGHRS; CDR2 reads YFSETQ. Trimming cost V 3 bases and J 6 bases; bases outside gene matches: 10. The CDR3 contains 16 residues. CDR3 residues: CASSSTGTGPAGELFF. The CDR3 DNA reads as TGCGCCAGCAGCTCGACCGGGACAGGCCCTGCCGGGGAGCTGTTTTTT.

V gene TRBV18 combines with J gene TRBJ2-3; unclear D gene. V dropped 6 bases and J dropped 1 base, with 8 bases sitting between them. The CDR3 is made up of 13 amino acids. Germline V gene sequence: CDR1 KGHSH, CDR2 LQKENI. CDR3 in DNA: TGTGCCAGCTCGGCCTTTGGCACAGATACGCAGTATTTT. Its translation is CASSAFGTDTQYF.

The rearrangement links TRBV30 to TRBJ1-5, with 7 nucleotides matching TRBD1. The J segment lost 4 bases and the V segment lost 2 bases, leaving 11 bases of the junction unmatched. The CDR3 runs 16 residues. Per the germline V gene, CDR1 is GTSNPN and CDR2 is SVGIG (reference sequence). The DNA of the CDR3 is TGTGCCTGGAGTAGCACTCAGGGGGATCGGAATCAGCCCCAGCATTTT. Translating it yields CAWSSTQGDRNQPQHF.

V usage is TRBV7-2 and J usage is TRBJ2-1; D may be TRBD1 (5 bases). Trimming took 3 bases from V and 5 from J, leaving 8 bases between them. Germline V gives CDR1 SGHTA, CDR2 FQGNSA. The CDR3 consists of 13 residues. The CDR3 region has the DNA TGTGCCAGCAGCTTTTACAGGAACAATGAGCAGTTCTTC. Protein sequence: CASSFYRNNEQFF.

The chain has TRBV11-2 and TRBJ1-3, with D perhaps TRBD1 (5 bases). Looked up from germline, CDR1 is SGHAT and CDR2 is FQNNGV. CDR3 length: 14 amino acids. V was clipped by 3 bases and J by 7 bases, with 13 bases between them. The CDR3: CASSFHREGNTIYF. CDR3 nucleotides: TGTGCCAGCAGCTTCCACCGGGAGGGGAACACCATATATTTT.

The chain has TRBV5-1 and TRBJ2-7; possibly TRBD1 for D (6 bases). The CDR3 is 17 residues long. Germline V gene sequence: CDR1 SGHRS, CDR2 YFSETQ. The V end was cut by 1 base, the J end by 3 bases, with 20 bases between. CDR3 residues: CASSLTQTGSSGYEQYF. Here the CDR3 DNA reads TGCGCCAGCAGCTTGACCCAAACAGGGAGTTCTGGCTACGAGCAGTACTTC.

V is TRBV24-1 and J is TRBJ2-3; 9 bases are a match to TRBD1. V trimming: 4 bases; J trimming: 4 bases; junction bases outside the gene matches: 14. CDR3 length: 18 residues. The germline V gene has CDR1 KGHDR and CDR2 SFDVKD. CDR3 bases: TGTGCCACCAGTGACCGGGGGAGAGGACAGGGGTTGTCAGATACGCAGTATTTT. This gives the protein CATSDRGRGQGLSDTQYF.

The chain links TRBV24-1 to TRBJ2-7; 9 positions match TRBD1. The CDR3 totals 15 residues. CDR1 is KGHDR, CDR2 SFDVKD, per germline. V lost 5 bases, J lost 1 base, and 5 bases stayed unmatched. For the CDR3, the DNA is TGTGCCACCAGTGCTTCCGGGACAGGGTCCTACGAGCAGTACTTC. Translating it yields CATSASGTGSYEQYF.

This chain connects TRBV7-6 to TRBJ1-2; D possibly corresponds to TRBD1 (5 bases). CDR1 is SGHVS, CDR2 FNYEAQ, per germline. The V gene lost 4 bases and the J gene lost 0 bases, with 15 bases spanning the gap. The CDR3 runs 16 residues. The CDR3 reads CASSSNIGGANYGYTF. The DNA of the CDR3 is TGTGCCAGCAGCTCTAATATTGGGGGGGCTAACTATGGCTACACCTTC.

The V call is TRBV27, the J call TRBJ1-2, with 10 bases identical to TRBD1. CDR1 is MNHEY and CDR2 is SMNVEV in the germline V gene (reference sequence). J was trimmed by 2 bases and V by 2 bases; bases with no gene match: 5. CDR3 length: 16 residues. The CDR3, as DNA: TGTGCCAGCAGTTTACTTCCGGGACAGGGGAACTATGGCTACACCTTC. Translating gives CASSLLPGQGNYGYTF.

The rearrangement links TRBV13 to TRBJ1-4; D possibly corresponds to TRBD1 (6 bases). The V gene lost 1 base and the J gene lost 7 bases, with 10 bases spanning the gap. CDR1 and CDR2 from the germline V gene are PRHDT and FYEKMQ (reference sequence). CDR3 length: 14 amino acids. The CDR3 reads CASSLAGALEKLFF. As DNA, the CDR3 is TGTGCCAGCAGCTTAGCAGGGGCTCTTGAAAAACTGTTTTTT.

The chain employs TRBV2 and TRBJ1-1; TRBD1 matches at 8 bases. The germline gives CDR1 SNHLY, CDR2 FYNNEI. V shed 2 bases, J shed 2 bases, and the junction held 7 bases outside the gene matches. This CDR3 contains 16 residues. CDR3 bases: TGTGCCAGCAGTGAAATGGACAGGGACGGTAACACTGAAGCTTTCTTT. Amino acids: CASSEMDRDGNTEAFF.

The V and J genes are TRBV4-3 and TRBJ2-2; 9 bases map to TRBD2. Trimming at V came to 0 bases and at J to 7 bases, leaving 9 bases not matched to a gene. Germline V gene lookup returns CDR1 LGHNA and CDR2 YSLEER. The CDR3 sequence is 17 residues long. The CDR3 loop is CASSQDKGGRAHGELFF. For the CDR3, the DNA is TGCGCCAGCAGCCAAGACAAAGGCGGGAGGGCCCACGGGGAGCTGTTTTTT.

The rearrangement joins TRBV9 to TRBJ2-1; 8 positions match TRBD1. CDR1 and CDR2 (germline): SGDLS, YYNGEE. Losses at the gene ends were 4 bases for V and 6 bases for J; bases not matched to a gene: 12. This CDR3 has 16 amino acids. The CDR3 sequence is CASSTQTGVAGNEQFF. DNA of the CDR3: TGTGCCAGCAGCACCCAGACAGGGGTGGCCGGCAATGAGCAGTTCTTC.

The V call is TRBV12-5, the J call TRBJ1-5; possibly TRBD1 for D (6 bases). V was pared by 1 base and J by 3 bases, with 13 bases between. Germline loops: CDR1 LGHNT, CDR2 FRNRAP. The CDR3 runs to 16 residues. The CDR3 region has the DNA TGTGCTAGTGGTTTGGCATCCGGACAGTCCAATCAGCCCCAGCATTTT. Translated: CASGLASGQSNQPQHF.

The count of this clone is one. The rearrangement uses TRBV11-2 and TRBJ1-3; D call uncertain. The CDR3 is 15 amino acids. Germline V gene data show CDR1 as SGHAT and CDR2 as FQNNGV. V was shortened by 5 bases and J by 4 bases, with 15 bases between the two germline ends. The DNA of the CDR3 is TGTGCCAGCAGCCCTTCCCCGGGGATGGGAAACACCATATATTTT. Protein: CASSPSPGMGNTIYF.